The subject of this entry is one T cell receptor (beta chain). The data derive from a study of control samples from healthy donors and cancer patients. The CDR3 loop spans 15 amino acids. Looked up from germline, CDR1 is SGHTA and CDR2 is FQGNSA. V lost 5 bases, J lost 0 bases, and 12 bases lay in between. Measured with immunoSEQ multiplex PCR; TCRdb has only the in-frame clones, and not every one. This sample yields about 98,000 clones, of which around three quarters are seen a single time; under 12% belongs to the top ten. V usage is TRBV7-2 and J usage is TRBJ2-3; weak D call: TRBD2 (6 bases). This TCR derives from a woman aged 25 to 45 in good health. The sample comprised blood. CDR3 in amino acids: CASSKDGTSTDTQYF. CDR3 DNA sequence: TGTGCCAGCAGCAAAGACGGGACTAGCACAGATACGCAGTATTTT.